A single sample gave rise to the 5 T cell receptor beta chains below, sequenced in a study of T cell repertoires in cytomegalovirus infection. The antigens these receptors bind are not known. Via MiXCR, TCRdb re-called the reads, giving one row per CDR3 protein. The table lists about 920,000 distinct CDR3 sequences, around 30% of them singletons. Sequencing was performed on cultured CD8+ T cells from PBMCs, taken from culture after CMV antigen stimulation. These receptors came from a human donor in good health (CMV status not recorded). Some clones in this sample may be carry-over from other donors' samples.

The chain couples TRBV5-4 to TRBJ2-3; D is possibly TRBD2 (7 bases). There are 16 residues in the CDR3. V lost 4 bases to trimming and J lost 2 bases, with 17 bases between them. Germline V CDR1 and CDR2: SGHNT, YYREEE (reference sequence). Written as DNA, the CDR3 is TGTGCCAGCAGCCGGGAGGTTGGGGGCCCCACAGATACGCAGTATTTT. Protein sequence: CASSREVGGPTDTQYF.

This clonotype was seen at least ten times. The junction differs from germline at one of its ends, possibly a read error. The V and J genes are TRBV7-6 and TRBJ1-1, with 8 nucleotides matching TRBD1. The CDR3 runs to 18 residues. Looked up from germline, CDR1 is SGHVS and CDR2 is FNYEAQ. This chain's CDR3 is CASSLAGWAGGLNAEAFF. The DNA for the CDR3 is TGTGCCAGCAGCTTAGCTGGTTGGGCAGGGGGCCTGAACGCTGAAGCTTTCTTT.

With respect to this clonotype: The junction does not match germline at one end; this may be a read error. V gene TRBV7-9 combines with J gene TRBJ1-1; 8 bases match TRBD1. The CDR3 totals 13 residues. Germline loops: CDR1 SEHNR, CDR2 FQNEAQ (reference sequence). DNA for the CDR3: TGTGTCAGCACCCCAGGGGGCCTCACTGAAGCTTTCTTT. It specifies CVSTPGGLTEAFF. The full variable domain, its missing parts supplied by reference TRBV7-9 and TRBJ1-1, is DTGVSQNPRHKITKRGQNVTFRCDPISEHNRLYWYRQTLGQGPEFLTYFQNEAQLEKSRLLSDRFSAERPKGSFSTLEIQRTEQGDSAMYLCVSTPGGLTEAFFGQGTRLTVV.

The chain couples TRBV10-1 to TRBJ2-3; D is unclear. Germline-derived CDR1 and CDR2 are WNHNN and SYGVQD (reference sequence). V was shortened by 4 bases and J by 3 bases, with 8 bases between the two germline ends. There are 13 residues in the CDR3. CDR3 sequence: CASSGMGTDTQYF. The CDR3 DNA follows: TGCGCCAGCAGTGGAATGGGGACAGATACGCAGTATTTT.

There are a few counts of this clonotype. The chain is built from TRBV6-1 and TRBJ1-6; D gene unclear. The CDR3 spans 16 residues. Germline V gives CDR1 MNHNS, CDR2 SASEGT. V was shortened by 1 base and J by 7 bases, with 14 bases between the two germline ends. The CDR3 spells CASSEEYWQLNSPLHF. For the CDR3, the DNA is TGTGCCAGCAGTGAAGAATATTGGCAGCTAAATTCACCCCTCCACTTT.